The 4 T cell receptor beta chains below were found in one sample sequenced in a study of identical twins. TCRdb re-called the 5' RACE reads through MiXCR, storing one row per CDR3 protein. The table lists 120,000 to 150,000 distinct CDR3 sequences, around 3.6% of them singletons, with around 8.1% in the top ten. Sequencing used memory T cells sorted from blood. The receptor source for this set is a man between 18 and 35 years old in good health.

In its sample, this clonotype was seen many times. V gene TRBV5-1 combines with J gene TRBJ1-2, with D perhaps matching TRBD1 (6 bases). The CDR3 is made up of 13 amino acids. V lost 7 bases, J lost 6 bases, and 16 bases lay in between. CDR1 SGHRS and CDR2 YFSETQ come from the germline V gene. The CDR3 nucleotides are TGCGCCAGCCAAGAAACAGGGATAAATGGCTACACCTTC. It encodes CASQETGINGYTF.

This clonotype was counted many times. The chain joins TRBV4-3 to TRBJ1-1; 8 bases are a match to TRBD1. This CDR3 is built from 18 residues. The ends lost 1 base at V and 6 bases at J; junction bases unmatched: 16. Germline-derived CDR1 and CDR2 are LGHNA and YSLEER. For the CDR3, the DNA is TGCGCCAGCAGCCAAGTAGTATCCAGGGGGCGAATGGATGCTGAAGCTTTCTTT. Its translation: CASSQVVSRGRMDAEAFF.

The sample holds many counts of this clonotype. The chain employs TRBV4-3 and TRBJ1-5; D is unresolved. Germline CDR1 reads LGHNA; CDR2 reads YSLEER. V dropped 0 bases and J dropped 3 bases, with 6 bases sitting between them. The CDR3 consists of 14 residues. CDR3 nucleotide sequence: TGCGCCAGCAGCCAAGATATCAACAATCAGCCCCAGCATTTT. It encodes CASSQDINNQPQHF.

This clonotype came up a few times. The chain couples TRBV30 to TRBJ2-7; 9 bases map to TRBD2. The germline CDR1 and CDR2 sequences are GTSNPN and SVGIG (reference sequence). The CDR3 has 15 amino acids. Trimming took 2 bases from V and 8 from J; bases not matched to a gene: 13. CDR3 protein: CAWSPSVVAGAQQYV. The CDR3 DNA sequence: TGTGCCTGGAGTCCATCTGTGGTAGCGGGAGCCCAGCAGTACGTC.